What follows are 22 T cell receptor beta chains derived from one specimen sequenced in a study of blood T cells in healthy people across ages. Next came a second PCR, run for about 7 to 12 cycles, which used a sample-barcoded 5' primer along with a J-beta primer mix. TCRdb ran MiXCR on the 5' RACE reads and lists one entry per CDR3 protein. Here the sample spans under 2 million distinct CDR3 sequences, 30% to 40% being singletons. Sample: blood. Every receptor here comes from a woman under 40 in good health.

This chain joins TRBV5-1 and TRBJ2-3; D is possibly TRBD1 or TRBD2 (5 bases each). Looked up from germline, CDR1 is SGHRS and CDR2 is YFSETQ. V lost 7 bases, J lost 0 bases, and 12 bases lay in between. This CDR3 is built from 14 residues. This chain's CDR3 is CASRRDVSTDTQYF. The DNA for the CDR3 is TGCGCCAGCCGCCGGGACGTTAGCACAGATACGCAGTATTTT. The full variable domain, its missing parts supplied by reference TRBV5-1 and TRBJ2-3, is KAGVTQTPRYLIKTRGQQVTLSCSPISGHRSVSWYQQTPGQGLQFLFEYFSETQRNKGNFPGRFSGRQFSNSRSEMNVSTLELGDSALYLCASRRDVSTDTQYFGPGTRLTVL.

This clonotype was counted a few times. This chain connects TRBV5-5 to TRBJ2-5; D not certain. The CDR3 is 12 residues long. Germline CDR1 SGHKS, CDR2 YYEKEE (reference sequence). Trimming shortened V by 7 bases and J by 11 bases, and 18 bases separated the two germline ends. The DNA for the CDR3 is TGTGCCAGCGAGGCAGCCACCCTAGGGCAGTACTTC. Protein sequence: CASEAATLGQYF.

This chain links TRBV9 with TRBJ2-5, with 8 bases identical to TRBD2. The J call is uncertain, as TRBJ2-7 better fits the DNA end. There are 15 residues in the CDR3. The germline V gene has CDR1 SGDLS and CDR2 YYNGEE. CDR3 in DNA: TGTGCCAGCAGCGTAGACCAGCGGGGGCTCTACGAGCAGTACTTC. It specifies CASSVDQRGLYEQYF.

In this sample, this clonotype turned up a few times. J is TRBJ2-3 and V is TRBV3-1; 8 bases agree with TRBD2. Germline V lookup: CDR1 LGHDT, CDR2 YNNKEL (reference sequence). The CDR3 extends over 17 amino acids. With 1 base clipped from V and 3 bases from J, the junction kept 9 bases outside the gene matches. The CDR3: CASSQAGGPLLTDTQYF. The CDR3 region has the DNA TGTGCCAGCAGCCAAGCGGGGGGGCCGCTCCTAACAGATACGCAGTATTTT.

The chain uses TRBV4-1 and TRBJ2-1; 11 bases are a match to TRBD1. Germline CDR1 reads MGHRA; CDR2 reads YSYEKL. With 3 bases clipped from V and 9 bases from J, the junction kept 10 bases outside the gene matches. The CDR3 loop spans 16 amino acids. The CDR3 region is CASSQDLGQGVIEQFF. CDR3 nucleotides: TGCGCCAGCAGCCAGGATCTGGGACAGGGGGTAATTGAGCAGTTCTTC.

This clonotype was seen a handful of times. The CDR3 DNA reads TGTGCCAGCAGTTTATGGGAGGGTTGGGAGCAGTACTTC. Amino acids: CASSLWEGWEQYF. The chain employs TRBV27 and TRBJ2-7, with TRBD2 matching over 7 bases. In germline, CDR1 is MNHEY, CDR2 SMNVEV (reference sequence). The V and J ends lost 1 base and 7 bases, in that order; junction bases with no gene match: 4. This CDR3 comprises 13 residues.

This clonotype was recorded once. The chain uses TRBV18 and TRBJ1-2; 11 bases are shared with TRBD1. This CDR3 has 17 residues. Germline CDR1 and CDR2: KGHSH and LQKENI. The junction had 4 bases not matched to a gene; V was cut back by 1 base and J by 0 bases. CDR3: CASSPLGTGGTNYGYTF. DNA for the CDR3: TGTGCCAGCTCACCACTCGGGACAGGGGGGACTAACTATGGCTACACCTTC.

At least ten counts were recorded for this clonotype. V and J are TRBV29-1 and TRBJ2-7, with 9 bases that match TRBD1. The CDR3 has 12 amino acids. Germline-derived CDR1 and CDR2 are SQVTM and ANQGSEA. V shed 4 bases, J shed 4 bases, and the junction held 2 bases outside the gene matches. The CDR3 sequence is CSVAGQGYEQYF. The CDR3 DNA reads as TGCAGCGTTGCCGGACAGGGGTACGAGCAGTACTTC.

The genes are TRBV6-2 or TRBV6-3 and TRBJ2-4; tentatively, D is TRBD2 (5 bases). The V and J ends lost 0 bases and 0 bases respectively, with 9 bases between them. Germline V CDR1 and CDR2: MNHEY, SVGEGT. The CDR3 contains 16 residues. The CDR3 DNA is TGTGCCAGCAGTTACTCTTCGGGATTAGCCAAAAACATTCAGTACTTC. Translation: CASSYSSGLAKNIQYF.

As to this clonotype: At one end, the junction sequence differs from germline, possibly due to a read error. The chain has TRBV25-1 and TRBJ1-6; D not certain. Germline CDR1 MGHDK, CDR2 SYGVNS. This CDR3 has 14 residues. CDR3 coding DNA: TGTACCAGCAGTTCAATCAGAAACAATTCACCCCTCCACTTT. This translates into CTSSSIRNNSPLHF.

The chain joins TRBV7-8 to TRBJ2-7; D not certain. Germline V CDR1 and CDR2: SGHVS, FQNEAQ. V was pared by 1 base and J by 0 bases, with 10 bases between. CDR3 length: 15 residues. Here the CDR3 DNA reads TGTGCCAGCAGCTTAGTGCCAGAGATCTCCTACGAGCAGTACTTC. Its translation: CASSLVPEISYEQYF.

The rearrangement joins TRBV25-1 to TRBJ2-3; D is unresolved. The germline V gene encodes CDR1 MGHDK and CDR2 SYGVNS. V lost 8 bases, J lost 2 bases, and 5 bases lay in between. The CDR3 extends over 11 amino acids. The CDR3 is CASAATDTQYF. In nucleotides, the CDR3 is TGTGCCAGCGCCGCCACAGATACGCAGTATTTT.

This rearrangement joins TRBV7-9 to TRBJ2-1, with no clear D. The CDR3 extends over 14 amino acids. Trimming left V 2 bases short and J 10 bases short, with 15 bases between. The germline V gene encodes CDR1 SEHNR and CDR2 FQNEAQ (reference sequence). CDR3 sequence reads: CASSLSQNVGEQFF. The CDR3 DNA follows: TGTGCCAGCAGCTTATCCCAAAACGTCGGGGAGCAGTTCTTC.

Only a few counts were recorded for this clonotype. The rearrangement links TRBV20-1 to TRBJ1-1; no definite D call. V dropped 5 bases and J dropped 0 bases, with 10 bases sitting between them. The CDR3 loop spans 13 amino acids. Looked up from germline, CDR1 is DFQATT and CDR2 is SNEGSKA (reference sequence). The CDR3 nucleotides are TGCAGTGCTGCTGGGCGGTTGAACACTGAAGCTTTCTTT. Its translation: CSAAGRLNTEAFF.

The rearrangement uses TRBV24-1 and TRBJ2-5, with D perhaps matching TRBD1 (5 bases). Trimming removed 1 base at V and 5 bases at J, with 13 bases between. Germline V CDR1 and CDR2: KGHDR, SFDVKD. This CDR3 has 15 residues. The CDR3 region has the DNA TGTGCCACCAGTGATTTAACAGGAATGGGGGAGACCCAGTACTTC. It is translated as CATSDLTGMGETQYF.

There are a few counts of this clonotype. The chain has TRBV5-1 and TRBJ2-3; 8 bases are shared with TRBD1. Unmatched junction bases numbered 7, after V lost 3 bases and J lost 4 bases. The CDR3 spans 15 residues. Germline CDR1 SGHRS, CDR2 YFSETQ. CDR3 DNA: TGCGCCAGCAGCTCCTGGACAGGGAAGGCAGATACGCAGTATTTT. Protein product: CASSSWTGKADTQYF. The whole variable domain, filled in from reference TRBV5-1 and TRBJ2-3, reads KAGVTQTPRYLIKTRGQQVTLSCSPISGHRSVSWYQQTPGQGLQFLFEYFSETQRNKGNFPGRFSGRQFSNSRSEMNVSTLELGDSALYLCASSSWTGKADTQYFGPGTRLTVL.

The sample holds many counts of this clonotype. The CDR3: CSVEWLSQGASYEQYF. CDR3 nucleotides: TGCAGCGTCGAATGGCTGTCACAGGGGGCCTCCTACGAGCAGTACTTC. The chain uses TRBV29-1 and TRBJ2-7, with 9 positions matching TRBD1. This CDR3 region has 16 residues. V was clipped by 6 bases and J by 0 bases; unmatched bases: 12. The germline CDR1 and CDR2 sequences are SQVTM and ANQGSEA.

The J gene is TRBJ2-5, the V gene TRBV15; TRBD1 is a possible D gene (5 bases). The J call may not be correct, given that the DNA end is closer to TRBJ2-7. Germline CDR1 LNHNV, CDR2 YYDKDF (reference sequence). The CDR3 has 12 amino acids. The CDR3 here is CATRGQGYEQYF. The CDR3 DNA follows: TGTGCCACCAGAGGGCAGGGATACGAGCAGTACTTC.

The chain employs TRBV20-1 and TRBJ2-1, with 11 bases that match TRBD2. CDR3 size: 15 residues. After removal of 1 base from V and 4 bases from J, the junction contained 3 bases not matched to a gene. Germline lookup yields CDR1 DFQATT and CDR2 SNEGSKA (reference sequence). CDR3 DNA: TGCAGTGCTAGAGGGCGACTAGCGGGGTACAATGAGCAGTTCTTC. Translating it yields CSARGRLAGYNEQFF.

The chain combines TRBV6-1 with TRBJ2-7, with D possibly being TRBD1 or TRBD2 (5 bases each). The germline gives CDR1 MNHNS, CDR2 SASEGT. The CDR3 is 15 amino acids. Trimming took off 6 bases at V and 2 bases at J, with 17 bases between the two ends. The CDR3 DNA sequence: TGTGCCAGCAGCTCAGGGACCCTAAACACCTACGAGCAGTACTTC. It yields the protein CASSSGTLNTYEQYF.

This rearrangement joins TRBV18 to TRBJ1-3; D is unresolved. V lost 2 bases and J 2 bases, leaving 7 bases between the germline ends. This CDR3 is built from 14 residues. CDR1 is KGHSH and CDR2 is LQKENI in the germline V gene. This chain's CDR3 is CASSPGRTGNTIYF. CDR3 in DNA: TGTGCCAGCTCACCAGGTAGAACTGGAAACACCATATATTTT.

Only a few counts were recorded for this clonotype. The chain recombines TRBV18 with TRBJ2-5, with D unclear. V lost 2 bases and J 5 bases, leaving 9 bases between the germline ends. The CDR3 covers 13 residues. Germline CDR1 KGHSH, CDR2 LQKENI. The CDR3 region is CASSPVAGETQYF. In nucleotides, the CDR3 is TGTGCCAGCTCACCAGTGGCCGGGGAGACCCAGTACTTC.